Below, one T cell receptor beta chain is given with its context. Its antigen is not known. These data are taken from a study of spatial heterogeneity in lung cancer. The wider study: Each unique TCR and UMI combination was seen more than ten times on average in raw reads. Study-wide points: There were more appearances of ubiquitous expanded tumor TCRs in blood at resection than at follow-up.

Time point reported: sample taken at primary tumor resection. No cells were sorted before sequencing. The whole RNA sequenced was extracted from tumor, nontumor lung or frozen PBMC. Samples were donated by 72 untreated early-stage non-small cell lung cancer patients. The CDR3 is 11 amino acids. V was trimmed by 3 bases and J by 6 bases, leaving 6 bases between them. CDR1 and CDR2 (germline): LGHDT, YNNKEL (reference sequence). Every molecule of TCR cDNA had its own unique molecular identifier. TCRdb redid the calling of the 5' RACE reads with MiXCR, one entry per CDR3 protein. The sample yields 23,000 or so distinct CDR3 sequences, approximately 4.7% seen once.

V is TRBV3-1 and J is TRBJ2-7; D not resolved. This specimen consisted of PBMCs, obtained at surgery. The clonotype comes from a male donor with early-stage non-small cell lung cancer. The CDR3 sequence is CASSHSSEQYF. In DNA, the CDR3 is TGTGCCAGCAGCCATTCATCCGAGCAGTACTTC.